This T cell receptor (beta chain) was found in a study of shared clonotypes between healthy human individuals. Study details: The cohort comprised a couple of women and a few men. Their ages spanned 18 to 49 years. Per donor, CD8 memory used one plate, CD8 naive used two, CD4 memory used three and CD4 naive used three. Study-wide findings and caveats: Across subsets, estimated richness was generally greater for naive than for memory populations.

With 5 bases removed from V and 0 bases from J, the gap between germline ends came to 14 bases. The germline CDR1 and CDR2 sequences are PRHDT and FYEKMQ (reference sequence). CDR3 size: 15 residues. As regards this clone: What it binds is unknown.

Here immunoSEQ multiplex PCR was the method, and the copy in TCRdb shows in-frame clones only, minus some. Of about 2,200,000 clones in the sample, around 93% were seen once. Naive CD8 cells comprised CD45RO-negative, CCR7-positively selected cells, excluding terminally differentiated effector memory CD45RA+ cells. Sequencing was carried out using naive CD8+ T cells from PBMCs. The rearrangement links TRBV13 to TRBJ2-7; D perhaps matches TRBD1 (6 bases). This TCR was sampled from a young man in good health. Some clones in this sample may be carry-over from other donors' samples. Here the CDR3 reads CASSEGRGISYEQYF. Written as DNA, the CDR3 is TGTGCCAGCAGCGAGGGTAGGGGGATCTCCTACGAGCAGTACTTC.